This T cell receptor (beta chain) stems from a study of T cells in Graves' hyperthyroidism and ophthalmopathy (dated by TCRdb to between 2017 and 2020). Looking at the study overall: Peripheral blood was collected at initial diagnosis, before any treatment. The approximately 98 discovery patients were randomly divided into training and test sets at a 7:3 ratio. According to the paper, TCR Vbeta CDR3 sequencing was carried out on some 140 peripheral blood samples, which came from fewer than 50 ophthalmopathy, approximately 78 hyperthyroidism and 17 progressor patients. TCR V-J signatures able to tell the groups apart were searched for in a discovery cohort of more than 90 patients, of whom over 40 had Graves' ophthalmopathy and about 60 had stable Graves' hyperthyroidism. After blood sampling, hyperthyroidism patients were treated with methimazole at a starting dose of 30 mg daily, and ophthalmopathy patients were treated with high-dose intravenous methylprednisolone. Thyroid tissue and blood T-cell repertoires from six Graves' hyperthyroidism patients were also compared in the study. An independent validation cohort of around 19 hyperthyroidism patients and about 16 patients who later progressed to ophthalmopathy tested prospective prediction of ophthalmopathy. Points the paper makes about the study in general: No statistical method was used to set the sample size in advance, and investigators knew the group allocation. A 13 V-J signature model separated ophthalmopathy from stable hyperthyroidism, with 87.88% sensitivity and about 81% specificity in cross-validation and 80%/75% in testing. Most expanded thyroid clonotypes (frequency above 0.001) were also detected in blood, suggesting blood repertoires may reflect thyroid immune responses. In validation, the model predicted progression to ophthalmopathy a median of about 6.5 months before onset, with about 70% sensitivity and about 75% specificity.

Via the germline V gene, CDR1 is MGHDK and CDR2 SYGVNS. The CDR3 contains 13 residues, cysteine and phenylalanine counted. Kept here is only the CDR3 DNA, which spans 39 bases and is read in frame from base 1. The germline ends are 14 bases apart after V is trimmed by 7 bases and J by 5 bases. This clonotype occurred a few times. The antigen it binds to is not known. Qualities for individual bases were not recorded, and no much larger clone is one base off. The TCR beta CDR3 regions were amplified from RNA transcripts. For the first round of RT-PCR on the TCR CDR3, the HTBI primer set was used together with the Qiagen OneStep RT-PCR kit. Libraries were constructed in a second round of multiplex PCR, after which size selection and purification were performed. Paired-end sequencing of the libraries was performed with 100 bp reads on an Illumina HiSeq2000. The paper's processing steps were these. SOAPnuke was used to process the raw data, with reads discarded if the reads contained adapters or uncalled bases, had a mean Phred below 15, or lacked an exact constant-primer or identifier match. COPE v1.2.5 was used to merge the high-quality paired reads, and each unique nucleotide sequence was defined as a clonotype. MiTCR v1.1 was used to align the clonotypes against IMGT TRBV, TRBD and TRBJ reference segments. Only V-J combinations with frequency above 0.0001, covering about 99% of repertoires, were analysed. The TCS score was defined as the ratio of F50 (clonal expansion) to E x V (chaos), calculated using BLOSUM62-based TCRdist between CDR3 peptides within each V-J. Welch's t-statistics and random forest reduced some 510 V-J features to 13, which were used in a naive Bayes classifier (R e1071). TCRdb applied fastp at Q25 and MiXCR to the public reads, then kept only in-frame beta chains. A single entry per CDR3 protein holds the most common genes and DNA from its merged rows. None of the V and J calls come from the authors' own analysis; TCRdb made them. This sample comprises about 520,000 distinct CDR3 sequences, roughly 25% of them detected only once. The top ten constitute approximately 11% of the sample.

Moderately to severely active disease, a Clinical Activity Score of at least 3, a NOSPECS grade of at least 4, and a duration under 3 months were present in ophthalmopathy patients. Exclusion was applied to patients with uncontrolled infections, other autoimmune diseases, pregnancy or lactation. Clinical symptoms, serum thyroxine and TRAb, thyroid ultrasound, and orbital computed tomography formed the basis for the diagnoses. Ficoll-Paque density gradient centrifugation was used to isolate PBMCs from around 9.1 ml of fresh peripheral blood. Total RNA was extracted using Trizol reagent, and RNA quality was assessed on an Agilent 2100 Bioanalyzer.

The TCR sequence derives from a woman in her 30s with Graves' ophthalmopathy. The sequence joins TRBV25-1 to TRBJ2-5, with TRBD1 perhaps the D gene, on 6 matching bases. Material: blood. The nucleotides read TGTGCCAGCAACCAACAGGGCAGGGAGACCCAGTACTTC. Translated, this gives CASNQQGRETQYF.